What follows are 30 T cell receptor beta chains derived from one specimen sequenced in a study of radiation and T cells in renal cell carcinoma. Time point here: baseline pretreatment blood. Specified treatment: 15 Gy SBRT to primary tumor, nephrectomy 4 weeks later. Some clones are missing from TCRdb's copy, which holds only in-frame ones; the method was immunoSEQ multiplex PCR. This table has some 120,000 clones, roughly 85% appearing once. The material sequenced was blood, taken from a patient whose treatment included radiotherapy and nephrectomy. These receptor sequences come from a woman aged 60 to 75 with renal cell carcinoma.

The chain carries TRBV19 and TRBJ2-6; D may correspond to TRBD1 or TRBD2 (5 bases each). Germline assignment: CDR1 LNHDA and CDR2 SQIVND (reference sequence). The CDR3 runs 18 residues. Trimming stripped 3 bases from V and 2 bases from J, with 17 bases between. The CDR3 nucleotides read TGTGCCAGTAGTATTGTCCCCAGTTTGGGGGCTGGGGCCAACGTCCTGACTTTC. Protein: CASSIVPSLGAGANVLTF.

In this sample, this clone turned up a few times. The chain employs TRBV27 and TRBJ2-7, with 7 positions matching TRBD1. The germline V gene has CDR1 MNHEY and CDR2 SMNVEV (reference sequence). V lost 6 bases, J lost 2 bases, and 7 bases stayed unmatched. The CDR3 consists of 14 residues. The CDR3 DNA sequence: TGTGCCAGCAGCACGGGACAGTTAACCTACGAGCAGTACTTC. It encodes CASSTGQLTYEQYF.

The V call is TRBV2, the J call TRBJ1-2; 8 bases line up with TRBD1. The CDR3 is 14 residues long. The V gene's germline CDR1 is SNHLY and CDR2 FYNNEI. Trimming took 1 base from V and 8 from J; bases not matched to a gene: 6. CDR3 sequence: CASSEGQGAWGYTF. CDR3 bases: TGTGCCAGCAGTGAAGGTCAGGGGGCCTGGGGCTACACCTTC.

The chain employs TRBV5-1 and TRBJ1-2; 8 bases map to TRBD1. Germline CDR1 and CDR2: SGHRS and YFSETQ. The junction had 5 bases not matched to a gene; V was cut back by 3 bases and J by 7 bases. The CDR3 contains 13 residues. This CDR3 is CASSWGQAGGYTF. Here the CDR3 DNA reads TGCGCCAGCAGCTGGGGACAGGCGGGTGGCTACACCTTC.

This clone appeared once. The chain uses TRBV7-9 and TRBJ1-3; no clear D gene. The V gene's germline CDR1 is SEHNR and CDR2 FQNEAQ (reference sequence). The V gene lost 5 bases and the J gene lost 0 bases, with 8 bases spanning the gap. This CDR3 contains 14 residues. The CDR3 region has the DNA TGTGCCAGCAGCAGAGTCAACTCTGGAAACACCATATATTTT. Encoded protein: CASSRVNSGNTIYF.

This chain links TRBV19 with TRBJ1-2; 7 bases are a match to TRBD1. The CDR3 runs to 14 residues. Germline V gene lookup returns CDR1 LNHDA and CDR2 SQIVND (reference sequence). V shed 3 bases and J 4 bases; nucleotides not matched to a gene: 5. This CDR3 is CASSMGDRPYGYTF. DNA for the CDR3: TGTGCCAGTAGTATGGGGGACAGACCCTATGGCTACACCTTC.

The CDR3 sequence is CASSFSRGGLETQYF. In nucleotides, the CDR3 is TGTGCCAGCAGTTTTTCGCGGGGGGGCCTGGAGACCCAGTACTTC. The chain employs TRBV5-4 and TRBJ2-5, with 9 bases matching TRBD2. CDR1 is SGHNT and CDR2 is YYREEE in the germline V gene (reference sequence). CDR3 size: 15 residues. V lost 5 bases to trimming and J lost 5 bases; unmatched junction nucleotides: 10.

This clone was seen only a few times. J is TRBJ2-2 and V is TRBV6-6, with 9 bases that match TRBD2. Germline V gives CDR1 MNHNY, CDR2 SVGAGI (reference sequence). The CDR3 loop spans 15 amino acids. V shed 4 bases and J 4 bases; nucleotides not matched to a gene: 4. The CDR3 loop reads CASSFSSGTTGELFF. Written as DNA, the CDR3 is TGTGCCAGCAGTTTCTCTAGCGGGACCACCGGGGAGCTGTTTTTT.

In DNA, the CDR3 is TGTGCCATCAGTGAGACAACGGGACTAGCGGGGGTATCCTACGAGCAGTACTTC. Translated: CAISETTGLAGVSYEQYF. The J gene is TRBJ2-7, the V gene TRBV10-3; TRBD2 agrees at 14 bases. V was clipped by 2 bases and J by 1 base; unmatched bases: 7. This CDR3 is built from 18 residues. Germline assignment: CDR1 ENHRY and CDR2 SYGVKD.

The CDR3: CASMSDSYEQYF. DNA of the CDR3: TGTGCCAGCATGTCGGACTCCTACGAGCAGTACTTC. The chain recombines TRBV2 with TRBJ2-7; D is unclear. This CDR3 contains 12 residues. Germline CDR1 SNHLY, CDR2 FYNNEI. V was trimmed by 7 bases and J by 0 bases, leaving 7 bases between them.

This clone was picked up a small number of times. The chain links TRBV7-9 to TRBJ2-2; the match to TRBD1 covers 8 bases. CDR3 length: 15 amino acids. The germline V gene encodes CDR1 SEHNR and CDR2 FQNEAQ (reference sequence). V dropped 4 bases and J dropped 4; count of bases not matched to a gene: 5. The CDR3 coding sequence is TGTGCCAGCAGCTCAACAGGGGGAATCACCGGGGAGCTGTTTTTT. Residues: CASSSTGGITGELFF.

CDR3 DNA sequence: TGTGCCAGCAGTGGCCTTTGGTCTGAGACCTTC. It specifies CASSGLWSETF. The genes are TRBV2 and TRBJ1-2; D is unresolved. Germline-derived CDR1 and CDR2 are SNHLY and FYNNEI. The CDR3 is 11 amino acids. V was cut by 4 bases and J by 14 bases, with 14 bases left in between. The full variable domain, its missing parts supplied by reference TRBV2 and TRBJ1-2, is EPEVTQTPSHQVTQMGQEVILRCVPISNHLYFYWYRQILGQKVEFLVSFYNNEISEKSEIFDDQFSVERPDGSNFTLKIRSTKLEDSAMYFCASSGLWSETFGSGTRLTVV.

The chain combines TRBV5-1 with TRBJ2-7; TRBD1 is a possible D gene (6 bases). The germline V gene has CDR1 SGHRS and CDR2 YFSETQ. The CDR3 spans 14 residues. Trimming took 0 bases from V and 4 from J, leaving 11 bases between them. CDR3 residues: CASSLVGRGYEQYF. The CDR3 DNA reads TGCGCCAGCAGCTTGGTGGGCAGGGGATACGAGCAGTACTTC.

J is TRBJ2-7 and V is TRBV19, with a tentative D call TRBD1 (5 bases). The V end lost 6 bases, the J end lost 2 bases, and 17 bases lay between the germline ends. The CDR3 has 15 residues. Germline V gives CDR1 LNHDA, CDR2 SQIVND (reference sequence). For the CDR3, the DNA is TGTGCCAGTAGCAGCCCAGGTAGGGGCCCCTACGAGCAGTACTTC. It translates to CASSSPGRGPYEQYF.

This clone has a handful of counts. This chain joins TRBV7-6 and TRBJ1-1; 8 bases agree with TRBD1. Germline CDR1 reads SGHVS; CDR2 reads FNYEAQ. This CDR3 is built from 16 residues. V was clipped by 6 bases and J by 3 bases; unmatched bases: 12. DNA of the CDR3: TGTGCCAGCAGGTCCTCAGGGGGCGCGTGGGACACTGAAGCTTTCTTT. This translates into CASRSSGGAWDTEAFF.

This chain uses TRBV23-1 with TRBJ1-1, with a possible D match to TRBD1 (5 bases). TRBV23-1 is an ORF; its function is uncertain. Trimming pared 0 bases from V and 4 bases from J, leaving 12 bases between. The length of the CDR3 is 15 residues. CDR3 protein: CASSQSDSGGTEAFF. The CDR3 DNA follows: TGCGCCAGCAGTCAATCGGACTCCGGGGGCACTGAAGCTTTCTTT.

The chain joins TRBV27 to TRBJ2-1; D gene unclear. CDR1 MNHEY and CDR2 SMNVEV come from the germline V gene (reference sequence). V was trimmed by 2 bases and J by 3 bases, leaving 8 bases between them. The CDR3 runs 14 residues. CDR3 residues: CASSLVAIYNEQFF. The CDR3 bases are TGTGCCAGCAGTTTAGTGGCAATCTACAATGAGCAGTTCTTC.

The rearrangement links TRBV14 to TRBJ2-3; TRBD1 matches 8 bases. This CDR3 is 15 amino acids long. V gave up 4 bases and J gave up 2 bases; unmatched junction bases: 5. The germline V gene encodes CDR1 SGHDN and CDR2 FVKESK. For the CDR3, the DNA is TGTGCCAGCAGCCGACAGGGGCCGTACACAGATACGCAGTATTTT. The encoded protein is CASSRQGPYTDTQYF.

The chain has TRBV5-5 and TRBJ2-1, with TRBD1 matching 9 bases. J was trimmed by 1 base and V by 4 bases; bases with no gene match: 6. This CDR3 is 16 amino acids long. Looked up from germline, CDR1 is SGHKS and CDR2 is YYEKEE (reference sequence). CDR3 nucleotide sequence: TGTGCCAGCAGCGTGTACGGGACAGGGTCCTACAATGAGCAGTTCTTC. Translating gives CASSVYGTGSYNEQFF.

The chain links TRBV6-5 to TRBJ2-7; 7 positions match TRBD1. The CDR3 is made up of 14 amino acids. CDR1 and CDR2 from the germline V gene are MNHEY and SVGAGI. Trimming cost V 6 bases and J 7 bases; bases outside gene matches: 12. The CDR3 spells CASSPGTVTEEQYF. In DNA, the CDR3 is TGTGCCAGCAGCCCCGGGACAGTGACGGAAGAGCAGTACTTC.

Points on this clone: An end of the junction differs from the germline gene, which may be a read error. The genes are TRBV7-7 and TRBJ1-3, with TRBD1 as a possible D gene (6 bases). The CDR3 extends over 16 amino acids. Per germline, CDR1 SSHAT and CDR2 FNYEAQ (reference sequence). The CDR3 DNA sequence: TGTGCTAGCAGCTTAGACGCCAGGGGTCCAGGAAACACCATATATTTT. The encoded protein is CASSLDARGPGNTIYF.

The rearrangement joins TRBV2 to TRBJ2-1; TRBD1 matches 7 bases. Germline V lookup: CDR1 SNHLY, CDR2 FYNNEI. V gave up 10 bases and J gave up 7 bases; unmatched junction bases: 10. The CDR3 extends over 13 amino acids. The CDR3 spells CATHRGFRNEQFF. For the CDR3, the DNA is TGTGCCACACACAGGGGTTTTAGGAATGAGCAGTTCTTC.

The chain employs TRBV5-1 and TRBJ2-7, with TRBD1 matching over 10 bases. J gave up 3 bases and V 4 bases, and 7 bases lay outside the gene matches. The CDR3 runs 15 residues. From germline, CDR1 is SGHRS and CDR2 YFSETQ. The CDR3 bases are TGCGCCAGCAGCCTTAGGGGACAGGGGAACTACGAGCAGTACTTC. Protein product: CASSLRGQGNYEQYF.

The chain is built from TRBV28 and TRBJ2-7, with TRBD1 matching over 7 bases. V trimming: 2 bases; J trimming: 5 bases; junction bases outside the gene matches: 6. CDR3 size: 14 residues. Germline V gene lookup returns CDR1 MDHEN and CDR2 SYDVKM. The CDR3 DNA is TGTGCCAGCAGTTTAACCGAGACAGGGAACGAGCAGTACTTC. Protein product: CASSLTETGNEQYF.

The CDR3 reads CASSRGRAEAFF. In DNA form, the CDR3 reads TGTGCCAGCAGCAGGGGGCGTGCTGAAGCTTTCTTT. The J gene is TRBJ1-1, the V gene TRBV9; TRBD1 matches 7 bases. The CDR3 is 12 residues long. In germline, CDR1 is SGDLS, CDR2 YYNGEE. Losses at the gene ends were 4 bases for V and 6 bases for J; bases not matched to a gene: 3.

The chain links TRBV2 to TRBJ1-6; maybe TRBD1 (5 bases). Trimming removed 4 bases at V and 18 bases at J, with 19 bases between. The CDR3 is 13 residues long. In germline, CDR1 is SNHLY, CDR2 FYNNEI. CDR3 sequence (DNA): TGTGCCAGCAGTGGCTTAGGGACGGAGGAGCGCCACTTT. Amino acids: CASSGLGTEERHF.

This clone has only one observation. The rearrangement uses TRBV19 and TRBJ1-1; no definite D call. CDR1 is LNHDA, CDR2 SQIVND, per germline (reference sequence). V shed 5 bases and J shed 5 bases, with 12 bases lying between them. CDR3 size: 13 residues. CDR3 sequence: CASSASAGTEAFF. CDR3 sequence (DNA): TGTGCCAGTAGTGCCTCGGCGGGGACTGAAGCTTTCTTT.

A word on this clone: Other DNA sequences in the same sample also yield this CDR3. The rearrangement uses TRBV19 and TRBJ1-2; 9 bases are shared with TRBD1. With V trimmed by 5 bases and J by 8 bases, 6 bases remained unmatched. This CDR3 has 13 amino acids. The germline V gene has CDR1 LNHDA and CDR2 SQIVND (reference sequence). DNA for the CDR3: TGTGCCAGTAGTGTGGACAGGGGATACGGCTACACCTTC. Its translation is CASSVDRGYGYTF.

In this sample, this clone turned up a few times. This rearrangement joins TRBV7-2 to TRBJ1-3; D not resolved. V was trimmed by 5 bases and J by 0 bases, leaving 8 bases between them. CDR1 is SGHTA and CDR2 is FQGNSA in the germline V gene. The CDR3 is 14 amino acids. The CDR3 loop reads CASSPTNSGNTIYF. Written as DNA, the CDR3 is TGTGCCAGCAGCCCGACCAACTCTGGAAACACCATATATTTT.

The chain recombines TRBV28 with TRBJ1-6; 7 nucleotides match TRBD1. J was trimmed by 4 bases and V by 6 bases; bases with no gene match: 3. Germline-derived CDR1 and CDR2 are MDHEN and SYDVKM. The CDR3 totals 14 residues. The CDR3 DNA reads TGTGCCAGCAGACCGGGACAGTATAATTCACCCCTCCACTTT. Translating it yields CASRPGQYNSPLHF.